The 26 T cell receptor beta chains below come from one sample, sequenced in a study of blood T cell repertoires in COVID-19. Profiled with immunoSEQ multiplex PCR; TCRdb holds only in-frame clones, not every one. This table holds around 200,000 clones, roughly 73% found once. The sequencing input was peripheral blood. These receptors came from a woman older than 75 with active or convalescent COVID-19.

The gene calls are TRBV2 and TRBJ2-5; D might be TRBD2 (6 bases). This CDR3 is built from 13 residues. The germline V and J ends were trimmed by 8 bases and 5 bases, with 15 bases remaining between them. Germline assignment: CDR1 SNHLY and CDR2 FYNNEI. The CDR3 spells CASAVGGLETQYF. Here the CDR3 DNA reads TGTGCCAGCGCCGTGGGGGGTTTGGAGACCCAGTACTTC.

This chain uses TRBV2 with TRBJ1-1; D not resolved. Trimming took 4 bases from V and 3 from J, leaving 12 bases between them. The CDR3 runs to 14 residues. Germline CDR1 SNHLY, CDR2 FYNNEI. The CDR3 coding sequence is TGTGCCAGCAGTGGAGGGAGTGGGTACACTGAAGCTTTCTTT. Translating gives CASSGGSGYTEAFF. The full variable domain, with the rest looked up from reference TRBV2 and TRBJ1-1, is EPEVTQTPSHQVTQMGQEVILRCVPISNHLYFYWYRQILGQKVEFLVSFYNNEISEKSEIFDDQFSVERPDGSNFTLKIRSTKLEDSAMYFCASSGGSGYTEAFFGQGTRLTVV.

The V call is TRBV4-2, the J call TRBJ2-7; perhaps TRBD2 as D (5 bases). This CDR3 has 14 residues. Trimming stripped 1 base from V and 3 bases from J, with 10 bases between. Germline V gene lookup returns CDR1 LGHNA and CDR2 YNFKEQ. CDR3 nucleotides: TGTGCCAGCAGCCAAGCTATGGGAGTCTACGAGCAGTACTTC. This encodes CASSQAMGVYEQYF.

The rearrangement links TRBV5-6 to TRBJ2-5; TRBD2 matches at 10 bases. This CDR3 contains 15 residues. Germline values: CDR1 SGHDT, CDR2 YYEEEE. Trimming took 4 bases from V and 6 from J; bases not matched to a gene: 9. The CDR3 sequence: CASSAQRGGIQTQYF. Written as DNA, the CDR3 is TGTGCCAGCAGCGCACAGCGGGGGGGCATACAGACCCAGTACTTC.

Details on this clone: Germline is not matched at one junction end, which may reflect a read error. This CDR3 reads CASTQTIDSYTDTQYF. CDR3 nucleotides: TGTGCCAGCACCCAAACAATAGACTCGTACACAGATACGCAGTATTTT. The V call is TRBV3-1 (or the pseudogene TRBV3-2), the J call TRBJ2-3; D remains unclear. Germline V gene lookup returns CDR1 LGHDT and CDR2 YNNKEL (reference sequence). The CDR3 totals 16 residues.

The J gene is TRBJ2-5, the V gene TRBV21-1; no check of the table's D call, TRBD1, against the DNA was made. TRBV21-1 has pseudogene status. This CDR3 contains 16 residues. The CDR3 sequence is CASPQGVDRGQETQYF. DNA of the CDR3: TGTGCCAGCCCTCAGGGCGTGGACAGGGGACAAGAGACCCAGTACTTC.

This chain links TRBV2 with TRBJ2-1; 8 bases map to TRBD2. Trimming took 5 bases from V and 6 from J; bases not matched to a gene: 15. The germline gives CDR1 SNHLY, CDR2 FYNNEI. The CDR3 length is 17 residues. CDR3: CASSPRGGIVSGNEQFF. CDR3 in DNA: TGTGCCAGCAGTCCCCGGGGGGGAATAGTTTCGGGCAATGAGCAGTTCTTC.

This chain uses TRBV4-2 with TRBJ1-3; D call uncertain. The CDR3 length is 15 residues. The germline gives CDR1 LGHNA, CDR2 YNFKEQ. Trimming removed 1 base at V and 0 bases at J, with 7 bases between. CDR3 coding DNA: TGTGCCAGCAGCCAAGGGCAGGCCTCTGGAAACACCATATATTTT. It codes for CASSQGQASGNTIYF.

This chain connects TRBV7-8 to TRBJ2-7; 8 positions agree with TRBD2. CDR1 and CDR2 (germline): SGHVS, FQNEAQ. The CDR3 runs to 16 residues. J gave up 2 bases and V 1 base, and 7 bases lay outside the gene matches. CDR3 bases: TGTGCCAGCAGCTTAGACTCTCTAGCGGGCACCTACGAGCAGTACTTC. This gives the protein CASSLDSLAGTYEQYF.

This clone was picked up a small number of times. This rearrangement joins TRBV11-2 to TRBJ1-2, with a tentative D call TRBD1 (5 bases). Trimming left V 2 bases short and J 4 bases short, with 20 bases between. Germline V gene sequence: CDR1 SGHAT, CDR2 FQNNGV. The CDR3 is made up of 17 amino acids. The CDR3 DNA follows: TGTGCCAGCAGCTTATCTCCCAGGGATGGTATGAGCTATGGCTACACCTTC. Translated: CASSLSPRDGMSYGYTF.

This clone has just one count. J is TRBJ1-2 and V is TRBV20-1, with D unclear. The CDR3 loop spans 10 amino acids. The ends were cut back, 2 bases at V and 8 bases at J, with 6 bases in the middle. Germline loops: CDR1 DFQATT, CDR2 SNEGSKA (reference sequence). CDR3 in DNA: TGCAGTGCTAGACGGAGCGGCTACACCTTC. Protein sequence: CSARRSGYTF.

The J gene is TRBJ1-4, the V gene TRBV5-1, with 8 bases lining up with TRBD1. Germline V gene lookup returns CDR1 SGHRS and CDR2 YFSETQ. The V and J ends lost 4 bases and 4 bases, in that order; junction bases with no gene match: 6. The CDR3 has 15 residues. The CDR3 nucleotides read TGCGCCAGCAGCACGGTTACAGGGGGTAATGAAAAACTGTTTTTT. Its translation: CASSTVTGGNEKLFF.

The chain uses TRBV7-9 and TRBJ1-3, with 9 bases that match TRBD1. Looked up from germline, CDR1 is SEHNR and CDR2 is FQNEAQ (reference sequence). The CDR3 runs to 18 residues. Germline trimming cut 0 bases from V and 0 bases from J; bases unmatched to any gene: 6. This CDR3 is CASSLARPTGGSGNTIYF. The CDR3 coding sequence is TGTGCCAGCAGCTTAGCAAGACCGACAGGGGGCTCTGGAAACACCATATATTTT.

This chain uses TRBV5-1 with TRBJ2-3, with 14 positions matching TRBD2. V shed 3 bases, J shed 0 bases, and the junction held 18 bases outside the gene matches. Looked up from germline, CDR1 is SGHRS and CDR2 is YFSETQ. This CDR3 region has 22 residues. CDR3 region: CASSSKSPTGTSGGTSTDTQYF. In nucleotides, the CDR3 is TGCGCCAGCAGCTCGAAATCACCAACCGGGACTAGCGGGGGTACTAGCACAGATACGCAGTATTTT.

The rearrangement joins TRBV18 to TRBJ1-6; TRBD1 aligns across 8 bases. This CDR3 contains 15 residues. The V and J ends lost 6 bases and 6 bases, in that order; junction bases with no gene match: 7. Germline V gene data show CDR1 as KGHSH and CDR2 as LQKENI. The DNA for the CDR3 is TGTGCCAGCTCTCCCGGACAGGGAGCTAATTCACCCCTCCACTTT. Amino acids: CASSPGQGANSPLHF. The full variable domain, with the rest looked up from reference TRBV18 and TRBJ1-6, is NAGVMQNPRHLVRRRGQEARLRCSPMKGHSHVYWYRQLPEEGLKFMVYLQKENIIDESGMPKERFSAEFPKEGPSILRIQQVVRGDSAAYFCASSPGQGANSPLHFGNGTRLTVT.

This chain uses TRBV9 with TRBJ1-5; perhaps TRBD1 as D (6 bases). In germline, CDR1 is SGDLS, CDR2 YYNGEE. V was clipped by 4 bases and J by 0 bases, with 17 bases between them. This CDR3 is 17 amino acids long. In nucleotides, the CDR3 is TGTGCCAGCAGCCAGGGGAGTGGAGCATATAGCAATCAGCCCCAGCATTTT. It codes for CASSQGSGAYSNQPQHF.

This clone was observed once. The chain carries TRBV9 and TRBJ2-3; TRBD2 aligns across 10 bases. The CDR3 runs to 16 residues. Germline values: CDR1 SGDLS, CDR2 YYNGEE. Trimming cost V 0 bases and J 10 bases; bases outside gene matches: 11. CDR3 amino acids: CASSVATSGGASAQYF. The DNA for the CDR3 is TGTGCCAGCAGCGTAGCTACAAGCGGGGGGGCTTCTGCGCAGTATTTT.

CDR3 coding DNA: TGCGCCAGCTCCGGACTAGCGGGGATCACAGATACGCAGTATTTT. Protein: CASSGLAGITDTQYF. The chain recombines TRBV10-2 with TRBJ2-3; TRBD2 matches 12 bases. CDR3 length: 15 amino acids. The V and J ends lost 8 bases and 2 bases, in that order; junction bases with no gene match: 5. Germline V CDR1 and CDR2: WSHSY, SAAADI.

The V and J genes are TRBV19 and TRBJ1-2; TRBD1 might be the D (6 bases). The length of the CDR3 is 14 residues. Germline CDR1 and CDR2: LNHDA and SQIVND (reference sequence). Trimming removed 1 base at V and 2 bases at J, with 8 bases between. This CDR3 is CASSIVQGNYGYTF. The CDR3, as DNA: TGTGCCAGTAGTATAGTACAGGGAAACTATGGCTACACCTTC.

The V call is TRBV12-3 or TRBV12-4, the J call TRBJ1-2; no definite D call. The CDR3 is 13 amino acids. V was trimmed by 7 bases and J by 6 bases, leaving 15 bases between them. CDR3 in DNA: TGTGCCAGCACCCCCTCTGAGGTGGATGGCTACACCTTC. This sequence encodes CASTPSEVDGYTF.

The CDR3 DNA sequence: TGTGCCAGCAGTAAAACCTGGGGGGGCCGGGAGACCCAGTACTTC. It encodes CASSKTWGGRETQYF. The rearrangement links TRBV27 to TRBJ2-5, with D possibly being TRBD2 (7 bases). In germline, CDR1 is MNHEY, CDR2 SMNVEV (reference sequence). This CDR3 has 15 residues. Trimming left V 5 bases short and J 5 bases short, with 18 bases between.

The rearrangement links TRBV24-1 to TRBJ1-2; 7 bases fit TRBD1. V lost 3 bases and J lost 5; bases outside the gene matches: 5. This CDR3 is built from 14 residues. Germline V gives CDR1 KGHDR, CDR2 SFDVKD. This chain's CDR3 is CATSDTSTGYGYTF. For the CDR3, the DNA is TGTGCCACCAGTGATACATCGACAGGGTATGGCTACACCTTC.

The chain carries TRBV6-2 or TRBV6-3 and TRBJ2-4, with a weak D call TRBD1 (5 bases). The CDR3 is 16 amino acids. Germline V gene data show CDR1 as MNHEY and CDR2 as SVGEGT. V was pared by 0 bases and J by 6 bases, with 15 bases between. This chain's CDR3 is CASSYSEGQGRNIQYF. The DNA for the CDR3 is TGTGCCAGCAGTTACTCGGAAGGCCAGGGTAGAAACATTCAGTACTTC.

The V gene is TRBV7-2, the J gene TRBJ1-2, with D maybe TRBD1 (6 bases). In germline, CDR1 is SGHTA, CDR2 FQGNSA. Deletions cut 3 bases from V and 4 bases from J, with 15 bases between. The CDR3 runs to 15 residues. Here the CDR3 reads CASSFLGIGGYGYTF. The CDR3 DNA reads TGTGCCAGCAGCTTCCTAGGTATAGGGGGCTATGGCTACACCTTC.

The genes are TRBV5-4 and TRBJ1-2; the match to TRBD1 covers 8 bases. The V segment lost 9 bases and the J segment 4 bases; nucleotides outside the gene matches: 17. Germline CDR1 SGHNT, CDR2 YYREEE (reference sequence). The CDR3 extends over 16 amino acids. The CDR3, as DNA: TGTGCCACCCACCCGGGGGGACAGGCAATCTTCTATGGCTACACCTTC. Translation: CATHPGGQAIFYGYTF.

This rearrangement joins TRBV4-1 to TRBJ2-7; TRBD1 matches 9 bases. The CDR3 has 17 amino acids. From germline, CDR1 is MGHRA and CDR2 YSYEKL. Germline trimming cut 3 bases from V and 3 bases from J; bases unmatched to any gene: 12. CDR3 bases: TGCGCCAGCAGCCAGGGACAGGGTTGGGGAAGCCTCTACGAGCAGTACTTC. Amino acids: CASSQGQGWGSLYEQYF.